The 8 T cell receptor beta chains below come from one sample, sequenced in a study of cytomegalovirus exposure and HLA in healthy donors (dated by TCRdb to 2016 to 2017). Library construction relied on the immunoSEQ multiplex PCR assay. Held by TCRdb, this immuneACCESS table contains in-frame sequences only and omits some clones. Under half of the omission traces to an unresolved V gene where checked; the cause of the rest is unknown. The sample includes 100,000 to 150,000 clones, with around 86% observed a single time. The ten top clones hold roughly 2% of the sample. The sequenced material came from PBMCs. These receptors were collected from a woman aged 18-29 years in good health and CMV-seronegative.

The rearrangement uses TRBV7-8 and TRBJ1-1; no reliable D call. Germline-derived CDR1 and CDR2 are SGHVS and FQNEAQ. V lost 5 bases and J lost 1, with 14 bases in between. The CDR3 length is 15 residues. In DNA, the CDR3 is TGTGCCAGCAGCCCGACGAGGGCCCCGAACACTGAAGCTTTCTTT. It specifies CASSPTRAPNTEAFF.

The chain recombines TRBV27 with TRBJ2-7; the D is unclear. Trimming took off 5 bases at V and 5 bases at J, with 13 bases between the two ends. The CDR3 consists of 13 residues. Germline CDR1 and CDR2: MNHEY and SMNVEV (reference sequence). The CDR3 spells CASSAAPTHEQYF. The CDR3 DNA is TGTGCCAGCAGTGCGGCCCCGACCCACGAGCAGTACTTC.

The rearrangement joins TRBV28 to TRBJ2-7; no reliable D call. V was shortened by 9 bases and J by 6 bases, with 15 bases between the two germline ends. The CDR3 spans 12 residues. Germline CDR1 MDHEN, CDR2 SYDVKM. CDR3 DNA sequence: TGTGCCAGGCGGAATGTAGTTTGCGAGCAGTACTTC. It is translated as CARRNVVCEQYF.

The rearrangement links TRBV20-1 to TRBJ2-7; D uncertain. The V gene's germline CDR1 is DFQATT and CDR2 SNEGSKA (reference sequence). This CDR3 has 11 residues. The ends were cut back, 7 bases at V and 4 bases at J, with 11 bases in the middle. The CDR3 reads CSVGSDYEQYF. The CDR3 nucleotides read TGCAGTGTCGGGTCGGATTACGAGCAGTACTTC.

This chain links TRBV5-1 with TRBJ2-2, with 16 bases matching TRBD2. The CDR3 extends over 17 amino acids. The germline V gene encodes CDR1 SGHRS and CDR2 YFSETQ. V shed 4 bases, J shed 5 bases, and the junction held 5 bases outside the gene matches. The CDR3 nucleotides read TGCGCCAGCAGCGAATCGGGACTAGCGGGAGGGACCGGGGAGCTGTTTTTT. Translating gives CASSESGLAGGTGELFF.

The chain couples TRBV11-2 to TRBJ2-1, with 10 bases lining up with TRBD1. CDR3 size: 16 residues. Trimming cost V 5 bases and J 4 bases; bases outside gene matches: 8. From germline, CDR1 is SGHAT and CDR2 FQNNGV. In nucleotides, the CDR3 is TGTGCCAGCAGCGGTGGGACAGGGGCAGGGTACAATGAGCAGTTCTTC. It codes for CASSGGTGAGYNEQFF.

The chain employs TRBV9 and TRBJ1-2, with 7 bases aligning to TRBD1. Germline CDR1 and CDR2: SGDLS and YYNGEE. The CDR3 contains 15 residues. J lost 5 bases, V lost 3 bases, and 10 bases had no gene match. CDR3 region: CASSADRDRDYGYTF. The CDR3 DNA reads TGTGCCAGCAGCGCAGACAGGGACAGAGATTATGGCTACACCTTC.

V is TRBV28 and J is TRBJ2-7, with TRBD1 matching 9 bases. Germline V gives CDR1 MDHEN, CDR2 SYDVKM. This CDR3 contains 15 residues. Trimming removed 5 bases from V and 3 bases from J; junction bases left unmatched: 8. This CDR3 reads CASSTTGQGNYEQYF. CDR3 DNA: TGTGCCAGCAGTACGACGGGACAGGGAAACTACGAGCAGTACTTC.